This T cell receptor (beta chain) was obtained from a study of blood T cells in healthy people across ages. This clonotype was seen once. A second PCR, run for about 7 to 11 cycles, used a sample-barcoded 5' primer plus a J-beta primer mix. All cDNA molecules were each tagged by a template-switch adaptor with 12 random nucleotides. TCRdb redid the calling of the 5' RACE reads with MiXCR, one entry per CDR3 protein. In the table there are under 2 million distinct CDR3 sequences, roughly 30% of which are singletons. Donors ranged from roughly 6 to 100 years old and were healthy Caucasians in Russia. The receptor was isolated from a woman aged 25-40 years in good health. The specimen sequenced was blood.

The DNA of the CDR3 is TGTGCCAGCAGTGGGACAGGGGACTCTGGAAACACCATATATTTT. Encoded protein: CASSGTGDSGNTIYF. The J gene is TRBJ1-3, the V gene TRBV6-1; TRBD1 aligns across 9 bases. Trimming at V came to 4 bases and at J to 0 bases, leaving 1 base not matched to a gene. Germline CDR1 MNHNS, CDR2 SASEGT. This CDR3 contains 15 residues.